The rows below give T cell receptor beta chains drawn from one sample of a study of Ad26.COV2.S vaccination and SARS-CoV-2 variants. TCRdb's copy holds only in-frame clones and misses some; the assay was immunoSEQ multiplex PCR. Of about 680,000 clones listed, 89% were seen once; the top ten hold approximately 1.5%. Specimen: peripheral blood, collected in a trial of Ad26.COV2.S vaccine versus placebo. The source is a person aged 18-65 years who received the Ad26.COV2.S COVID-19 vaccine or a placebo. Both conserved end residues are trimmed from each CDR3. Each record gives: J gene, V gene, CDR3 protein.

j_gene: TRBJ1-2; v_gene: TRBV9; CDR3aa: ASSLGQGDYGYT
j_gene: TRBJ2-2; v_gene: TRBV6-5; CDR3aa: ASGGTGLTGELF
j_gene: TRBJ2-7; v_gene: TRBV18; CDR3aa: ASSPPSGSSYEQY
j_gene: TRBJ2-2; v_gene: TRBV19; CDR3aa: ASTQHSRSTNTGELF
j_gene: TRBJ2-7; v_gene: TRBV6-5; CDR3aa: ASSYSRTSGNYEQY
j_gene: TRBJ2-2; v_gene: TRBV6-5; CDR3aa: ASTGRTGELF
j_gene: TRBJ1-5; v_gene: TRBV27; CDR3aa: ASSFTQGPHQPQH
j_gene: TRBJ2-3; v_gene: TRBV6-2/TRBV6-3; CDR3aa: ASSPGLARDTQY
j_gene: TRBJ1-2; v_gene: TRBV9; CDR3aa: ASSVGRAEGYT
j_gene: TRBJ1-3; v_gene: TRBV6-5; CDR3aa: ASSSRDGSRRNTIY
j_gene: TRBJ2-5; v_gene: TRBV3-1/TRBV3-2; CDR3aa: ASSHAADSPGGTQY
j_gene: TRBJ2-1; v_gene: TRBV9; CDR3aa: ASSVGGSGDNEQF
j_gene: TRBJ1-4; v_gene: TRBV25-1; CDR3aa: ASSAGTGDKKLF
j_gene: TRBJ2-7; v_gene: TRBV5-1; CDR3aa: ASRETYGVYEQY
j_gene: TRBJ1-1; v_gene: TRBV2; CDR3aa: ASSEAQRSGAF
j_gene: TRBJ1-1; v_gene: TRBV18; CDR3aa: ASSPGQTLTEAF
j_gene: TRBJ1-2; v_gene: TRBV7-2; CDR3aa: ASSLYRENYGYT
j_gene: TRBJ1-4; v_gene: TRBV29-1; CDR3aa: AGFNRTNEKLF
j_gene: TRBJ2-6; v_gene: TRBV11-1; CDR3aa: ASSSGGVGANVLT
j_gene: TRBJ1-3; v_gene: TRBV7-8; CDR3aa: ASSLGRNSGNTIY
j_gene: TRBJ2-3; v_gene: TRBV5-5; CDR3aa: ASSLFRLRADTQY
j_gene: TRBJ1-4; v_gene: TRBV14; CDR3aa: ASSQGSQGSEKLF
j_gene: TRBJ1-2; v_gene: TRBV7-2; CDR3aa: ASDLGRDGYT
j_gene: TRBJ2-7; v_gene: TRBV7-2; CDR3aa: ASGTGGNYEQY
j_gene: TRBJ1-4; v_gene: TRBV23-1; CDR3aa: ASSQRGRENEKLF
j_gene: TRBJ2-5; v_gene: TRBV7-9; CDR3aa: ASSSLTSGSSETQY
j_gene: TRBJ1-1; v_gene: TRBV30; CDR3aa: AWEDRRGGRVF
j_gene: TRBJ2-5; v_gene: TRBV11-2; CDR3aa: ASSSGQQETQY
j_gene: TRBJ1-4; v_gene: TRBV7-9; CDR3aa: ASSLALAPTNEKLF
j_gene: TRBJ2-5; v_gene: TRBV18; CDR3aa: ASSGDRVETQY
j_gene: TRBJ1-6; v_gene: TRBV5-5; CDR3aa: ASNLRTGGNSPLH
j_gene: TRBJ2-7; v_gene: TRBV7-9; CDR3aa: ASSWAGTGPYEQY
j_gene: TRBJ2-5; v_gene: TRBV15; CDR3aa: ATSREDADRETQY
j_gene: TRBJ2-3; v_gene: TRBV13; CDR3aa: ASSLGGATDTQY
j_gene: TRBJ2-1; v_gene: TRBV18; CDR3aa: ASSPGQGAYNEQF
j_gene: TRBJ1-5; v_gene: TRBV30; CDR3aa: AWSGIGGSNQPQH
j_gene: TRBJ1-1; v_gene: TRBV29-1; CDR3aa: SVEGQMNTEAF
j_gene: TRBJ1-1; v_gene: TRBV6-5; CDR3aa: ASSPGRGIEAF
j_gene: TRBJ1-6; v_gene: TRBV6-5; CDR3aa: ASRRGGEPLH
j_gene: TRBJ1-3; v_gene: TRBV6-5; CDR3aa: ASRGWDGNTIY
j_gene: TRBJ1-3; v_gene: TRBV5-1; CDR3aa: ASSLHPYSGNTIY
j_gene: TRBJ1-5; v_gene: TRBV7-9; CDR3aa: ASSLSGAGVQPQH
j_gene: TRBJ2-7; v_gene: TRBV18; CDR3aa: ASSTSGSYEQY
j_gene: TRBJ2-5; v_gene: TRBV2; CDR3aa: ASSETMETQY
j_gene: TRBJ2-2; v_gene: TRBV5-1; CDR3aa: ASSLTGTRNTGELF
j_gene: TRBJ1-1; v_gene: TRBV6-2/TRBV6-3; CDR3aa: ASSRNTYALEAF
j_gene: TRBJ2-7; v_gene: TRBV3-1/TRBV3-2; CDR3aa: ASSQDPSYYEQY
j_gene: TRBJ2-3; v_gene: TRBV11-2; CDR3aa: ASSSSSGGLLDTQY